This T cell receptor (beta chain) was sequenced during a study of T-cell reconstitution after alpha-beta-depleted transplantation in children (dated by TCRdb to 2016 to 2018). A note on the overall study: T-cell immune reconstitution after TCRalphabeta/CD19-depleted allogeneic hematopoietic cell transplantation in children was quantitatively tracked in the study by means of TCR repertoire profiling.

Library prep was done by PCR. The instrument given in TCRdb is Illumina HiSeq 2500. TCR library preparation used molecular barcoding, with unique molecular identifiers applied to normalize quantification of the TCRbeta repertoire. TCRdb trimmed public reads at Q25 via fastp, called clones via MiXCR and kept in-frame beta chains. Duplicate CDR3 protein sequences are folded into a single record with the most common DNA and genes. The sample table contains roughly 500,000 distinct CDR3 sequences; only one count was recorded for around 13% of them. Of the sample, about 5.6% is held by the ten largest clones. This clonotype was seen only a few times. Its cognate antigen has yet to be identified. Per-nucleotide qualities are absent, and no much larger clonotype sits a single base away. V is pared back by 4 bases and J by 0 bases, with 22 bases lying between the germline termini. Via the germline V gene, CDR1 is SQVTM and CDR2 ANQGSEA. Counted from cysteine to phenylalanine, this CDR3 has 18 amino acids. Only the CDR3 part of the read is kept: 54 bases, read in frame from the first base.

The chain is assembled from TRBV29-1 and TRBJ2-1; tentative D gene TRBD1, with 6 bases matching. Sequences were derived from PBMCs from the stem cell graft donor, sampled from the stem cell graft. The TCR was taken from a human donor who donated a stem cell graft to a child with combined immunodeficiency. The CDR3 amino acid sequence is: CSVGGLTGSRSSYNEQFF. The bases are TGCAGCGTTGGGGGGCTAACAGGGTCAAGAAGCTCCTACAATGAGCAGTTCTTC.